Listed here is a single T cell receptor (beta chain). The entry originates in a study of long-term antiretroviral therapy in people with HIV. V was trimmed by 5 bases and J by 8 bases, leaving 13 bases between them. CDR3 length equals 13 residues. From germline, CDR1 is MGHRA and CDR2 YSYEKL. The authors ran the immunoSEQ assay, v3.0, at survey level. Clones were sequenced by immunoSEQ multiplex PCR, and TCRdb holds only the in-frame ones, with some missing. The sample consists of tens of thousands of clones, approximately 85% of them appearing once. The V call is TRBV4-1, the J call TRBJ2-4, with D possibly matching TRBD1 (5 bases). This TCR was recovered from a man aged 18 to 30 with HIV. Sequencing was performed on unsorted PBMCs, taken 0.8 years before starting antiretroviral therapy. CDR3 sequence reads: CASSNRNWDIQYF. In DNA form, the CDR3 reads TGCGCCAGCAGCAACAGGAATTGGGACATTCAGTACTTC.